These 8 T cell receptor beta chains came from one sample sequenced in a study of monozygotic twins with inflammatory bowel disease. TCRdb re-called the 5' RACE reads and catalogs CDR3 proteins one per entry, DNA excluded. This sample's table has under 130,000 distinct CDR3 sequences. Sequencing was carried out using blood. Receptors originate from a human donor with ulcerative colitis or Crohn's disease, or a healthy co-twin of an affected twin (not recorded which).

This sequence joins TRBV20-1 and TRBJ2-7; TCRdb designates TRBD1, a call that cannot be tested without DNA. The CDR3 runs 11 residues. The germline gives CDR1 DFQATT, CDR2 SNEGSKA (reference sequence). The CDR3 reads CSATQGYEQYF.

This chain joins TRBV5-1 and TRBJ1-6; absent DNA, TCRdb's TRBD1 call cannot be checked. The CDR3 contains 15 residues. Germline V lookup: CDR1 SGHRS, CDR2 YFSETQ. The CDR3 reads CASSLGQTYNSPLHF.

This chain connects TRBV20-1 to TRBJ2-2; TCRdb lists TRBD1, though no DNA is available to test this call. The germline CDR1 and CDR2 sequences are DFQATT and SNEGSKA (reference sequence). The CDR3 covers 12 residues. The CDR3 protein is CSALDSTGELFF.

This CDR3 is CASSSPRIPQETQYF. V is TRBV5-4 and J is TRBJ2-5. The CDR3 consists of 15 residues. From germline, CDR1 is SGHNT and CDR2 YYREEE (reference sequence).

V gene TRBV6-1 combines with J gene TRBJ1-4. The CDR3 runs to 13 residues. The germline V gene encodes CDR1 MNHNS and CDR2 SASEGT. The CDR3 loop reads CASSKQVDEKLFF.

This chain links TRBV20-1 with TRBJ1-1. The CDR3 sequence is 14 residues long. Germline lookup yields CDR1 DFQATT and CDR2 SNEGSKA (reference sequence). The CDR3 sequence: CSARQDGMNTEAFF.

This chain connects TRBV20-1 to TRBJ1-1. Germline CDR1 is DFQATT and CDR2 is SNEGSKA (reference sequence). There are 12 residues in the CDR3. CDR3 in amino acids: CSASQGGGEAFF.

This chain joins TRBV12-3 or TRBV12-4 and TRBJ2-2; TCRdb's D call of TRBD1 is untestable without DNA. The CDR3 sequence is 15 residues long. CDR3 sequence reads: CASSLGGGRTGELFF.